This TCR beta chain was retrieved from a study of beta chain features in type 1 diabetes. Study conclusions and caveats: Moderate yet significant TCRB CDR3 shortening was seen in Type 1 diabetes patients in all four CD4+ subsets.

Regarding this clone: Antigen unknown.

Expressed TCRB transcripts were sequenced, since all the RNA that had been isolated was reverse transcribed. Clones were read by immunoSEQ multiplex PCR, and TCRdb kept only the in-frame ones, dropping some. The sample holds 500,000 to 650,000 clones, 9.5% to 15% seen once. The CDR3 contains 16 residues. Germline CDR1 is SGDLS and CDR2 is YYNGEE. The V gene end was trimmed by 3 bases and the J gene end by 7 bases; junction bases not matched to a gene: 10. The V gene is TRBV9, the J gene TRBJ2-1; TRBD1 agrees at 10 bases. The TCR comes from a man aged 30-40 years with type 1 diabetes. Sequencing used naive CD4+ T cells from blood. As DNA, the CDR3 is TGTGCCAGCAGCGGAACCCGGGACAGGGGAAGGAATGAGCAGTTCTTC. Encoded protein: CASSGTRDRGRNEQFF.